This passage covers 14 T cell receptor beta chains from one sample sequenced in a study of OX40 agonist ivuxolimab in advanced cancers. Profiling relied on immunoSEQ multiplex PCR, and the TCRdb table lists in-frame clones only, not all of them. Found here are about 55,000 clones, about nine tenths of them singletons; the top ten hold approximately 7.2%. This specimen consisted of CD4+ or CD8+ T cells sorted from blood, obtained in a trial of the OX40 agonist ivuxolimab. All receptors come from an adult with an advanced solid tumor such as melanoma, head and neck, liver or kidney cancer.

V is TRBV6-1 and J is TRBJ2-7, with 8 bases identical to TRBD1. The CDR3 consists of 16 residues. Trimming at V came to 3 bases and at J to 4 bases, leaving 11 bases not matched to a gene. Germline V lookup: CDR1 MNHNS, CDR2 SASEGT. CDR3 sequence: CASSDPRGLSLYEQYF. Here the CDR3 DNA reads TGTGCCAGCAGTGACCCCAGGGGGCTAAGCCTGTACGAGCAGTACTTC.

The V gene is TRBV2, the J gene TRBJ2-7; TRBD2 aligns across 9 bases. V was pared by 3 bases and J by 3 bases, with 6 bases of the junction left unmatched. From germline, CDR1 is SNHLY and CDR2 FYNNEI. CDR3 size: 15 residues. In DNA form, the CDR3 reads TGTGCCAGCAGTGACCCGGGACTAGCAAGCTACGAGCAGTACTTC. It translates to CASSDPGLASYEQYF.

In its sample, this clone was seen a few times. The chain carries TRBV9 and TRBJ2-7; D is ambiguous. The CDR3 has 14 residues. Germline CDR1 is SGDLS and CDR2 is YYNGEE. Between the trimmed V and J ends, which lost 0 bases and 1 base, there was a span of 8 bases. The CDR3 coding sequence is TGTGCCAGCAGCGTAGGGACGCAATCCTACGAGCAGTACTTC. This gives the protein CASSVGTQSYEQYF.

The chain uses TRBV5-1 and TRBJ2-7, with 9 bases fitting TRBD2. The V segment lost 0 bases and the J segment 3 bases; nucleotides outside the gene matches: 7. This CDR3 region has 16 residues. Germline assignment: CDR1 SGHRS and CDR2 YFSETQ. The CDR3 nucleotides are TGCGCCAGCAGCTTGGCCATGGGGACTAGCTTCTACGAGCAGTACTTC. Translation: CASSLAMGTSFYEQYF.

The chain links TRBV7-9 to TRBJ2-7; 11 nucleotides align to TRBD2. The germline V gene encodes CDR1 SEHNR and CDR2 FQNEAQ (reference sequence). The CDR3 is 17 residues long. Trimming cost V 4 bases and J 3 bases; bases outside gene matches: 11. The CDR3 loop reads CASSSGLAGSRDYEQYF. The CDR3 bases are TGTGCCAGCAGCTCAGGACTAGCGGGTTCAAGGGACTACGAGCAGTACTTC. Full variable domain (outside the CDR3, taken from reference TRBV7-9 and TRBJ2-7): DTGVSQNPRHKITKRGQNVTFRCDPISEHNRLYWYRQTLGQGPEFLTYFQNEAQLEKSRLLSDRFSAERPKGSFSTLEIQRTEQGDSAMYLCASSSGLAGSRDYEQYFGPGTRLTVT.

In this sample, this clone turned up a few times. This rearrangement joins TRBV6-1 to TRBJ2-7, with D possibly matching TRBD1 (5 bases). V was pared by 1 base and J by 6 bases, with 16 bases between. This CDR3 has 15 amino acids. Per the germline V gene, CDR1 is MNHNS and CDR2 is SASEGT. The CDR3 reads CASSEVPRPGAEQYF. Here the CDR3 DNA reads TGTGCCAGCAGTGAAGTACCCCGGCCTGGGGCCGAGCAGTACTTC.

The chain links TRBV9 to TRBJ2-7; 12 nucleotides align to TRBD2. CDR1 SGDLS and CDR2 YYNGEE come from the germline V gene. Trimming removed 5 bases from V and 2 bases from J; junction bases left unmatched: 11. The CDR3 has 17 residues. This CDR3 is CASSRTSGMAQPYEQYF. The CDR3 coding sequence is TGTGCCAGCAGTCGGACTAGCGGGATGGCACAACCCTACGAGCAGTACTTC.

As DNA, the CDR3 is TGTGCCAGCAGTTTTCTCAATCAGCCCCAGCATTTT. As protein: CASSFLNQPQHF. The chain links TRBV28 to TRBJ1-5; unclear D gene. Germline-derived CDR1 and CDR2 are MDHEN and SYDVKM. This CDR3 has 12 amino acids. Trimming pared 3 bases from V and 3 bases from J, leaving 3 bases between.

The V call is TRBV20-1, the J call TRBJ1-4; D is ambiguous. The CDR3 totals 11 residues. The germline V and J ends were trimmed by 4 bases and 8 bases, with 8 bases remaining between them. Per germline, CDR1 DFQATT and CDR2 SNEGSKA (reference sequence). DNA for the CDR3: TGCAGTGCTACGGAGGAGGAAAAACTGTTTTTT. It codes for CSATEEEKLFF.

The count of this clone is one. The CDR3 nucleotides read TGTGCCAGCAGTGAAAACCAGGGTGTTTACAATGAGCAGTTCTTC. Its protein is CASSENQGVYNEQFF. The rearrangement uses TRBV6-1 and TRBJ2-1; possible D gene TRBD1, 5 bases. V was cut by 2 bases and J by 4 bases, with 12 bases left in between. The germline gives CDR1 MNHNS, CDR2 SASEGT. This CDR3 is 15 amino acids long.

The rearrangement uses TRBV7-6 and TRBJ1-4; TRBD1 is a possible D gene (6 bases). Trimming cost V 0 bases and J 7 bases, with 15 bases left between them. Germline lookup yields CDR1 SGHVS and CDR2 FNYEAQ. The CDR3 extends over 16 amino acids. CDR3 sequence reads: CASSLAPGGGGEKLFF. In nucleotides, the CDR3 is TGTGCCAGCAGCTTAGCGCCGGGGGGCGGAGGTGAAAAACTGTTTTTT.

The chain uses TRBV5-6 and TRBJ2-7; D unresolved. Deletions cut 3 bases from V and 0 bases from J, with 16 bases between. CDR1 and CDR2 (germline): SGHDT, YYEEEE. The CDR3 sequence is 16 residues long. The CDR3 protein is CASSSEDGMNSYEQYF. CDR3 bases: TGTGCCAGCAGCTCCGAGGACGGAATGAACTCCTACGAGCAGTACTTC.

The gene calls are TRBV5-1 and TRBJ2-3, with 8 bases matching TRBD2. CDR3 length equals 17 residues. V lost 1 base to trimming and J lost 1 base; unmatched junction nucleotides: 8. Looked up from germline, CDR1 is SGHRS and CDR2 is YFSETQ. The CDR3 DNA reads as TGCGCCAGCAGCTTGTATGCGGGGGGAAAGGGCACAGATACGCAGTATTTT. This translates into CASSLYAGGKGTDTQYF.

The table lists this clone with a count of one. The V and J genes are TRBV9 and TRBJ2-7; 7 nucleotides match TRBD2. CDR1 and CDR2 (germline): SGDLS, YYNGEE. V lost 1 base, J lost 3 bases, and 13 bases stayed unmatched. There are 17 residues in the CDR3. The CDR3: CASSVRLVVREVYEQYF. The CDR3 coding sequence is TGTGCCAGCAGCGTAAGGCTTGTCGTTCGGGAGGTCTACGAGCAGTACTTC.